The 15 T cell receptor beta chains presented below share a single source sample, sequenced in a study of blood T cells in healthy people across ages. Primers used in a second PCR of roughly 7 to 12 cycles were a sample-barcoded 5' primer and a J-beta primer mix. Via MiXCR, TCRdb re-called the 5' RACE reads, giving one row per CDR3 protein. The sample holds roughly 730,000 distinct CDR3 sequences, approximately 53% seen once. Input material: blood. The receptors were sampled from a man aged 35 to 55 in good health.

This clonotype has a handful of counts. The chain recombines TRBV4-3 with TRBJ2-4, with D perhaps being TRBD1 or TRBD2 (5 bases each). Germline V gives CDR1 LGHNA, CDR2 YSLEER. V gave up 0 bases and J gave up 1 base, with 7 bases separating them. This CDR3 comprises 15 residues. The CDR3 DNA is TGCGCCAGCAGCCAAGAAGGGGAGGCCAAAAACATTCAGTACTTC. This gives the protein CASSQEGEAKNIQYF.

The sample holds a few counts of this clonotype. The chain employs TRBV29-1 and TRBJ2-5; either TRBD1 or TRBD2 may supply D (5 bases each). Germline V lookup: CDR1 SQVTM, CDR2 ANQGSEA. This CDR3 contains 13 residues. The V end was cut by 8 bases, the J end by 3 bases, with 16 bases between. The CDR3 DNA reads as TGCAGCTCCGGGTTTGGGGGTGAAGAGACCCAGTACTTC. Its translation: CSSGFGGEETQYF.

This clonotype came up once. The chain uses TRBV20-1 and TRBJ1-1; TRBD1 agrees at 11 bases. Trimming removed 7 bases from V and 7 bases from J; junction bases left unmatched: 11. The CDR3 runs to 14 residues. Germline V gene sequence: CDR1 DFQATT, CDR2 SNEGSKA (reference sequence). The CDR3 region is CSVVRTGGQGEAFF. In nucleotides, the CDR3 is TGCAGTGTGGTTCGGACAGGGGGCCAGGGTGAAGCTTTCTTT.

This rearrangement joins TRBV21-1 to TRBJ2-7; the D call of TRBD2 is as the table states it, not checked on the DNA. TRBV21-1 is listed as a pseudogene. This CDR3 has 20 residues. The CDR3 sequence is CASRFRELAGGPFRGNEQYF. Written as DNA, the CDR3 is TGTGCCAGCAGATTTAGGGAACTAGCGGGGGGGCCGTTTAGGGGAAATGAGCAGTACTTC.

This clonotype was picked up a small number of times. The chain employs TRBV20-1 and TRBJ2-7; 13 bases agree with TRBD2. CDR1 is DFQATT, CDR2 SNEGSKA, per germline (reference sequence). The CDR3 contains 16 residues. V gave up 6 bases and J gave up 0 bases; unmatched junction bases: 8. For the CDR3, the DNA is TGCAGTGCCACCTCACTAGCGGGAGGGAGCTCCTACGAGCAGTACTTC. It specifies CSATSLAGGSSYEQYF.

This chain joins TRBV29-1 and TRBJ2-1; tentatively, D is TRBD2 (5 bases). Germline CDR1 and CDR2: SQVTM and ANQGSEA. The CDR3 has 15 amino acids. With 1 base removed from V and 6 bases from J, the gap between germline ends came to 16 bases. The DNA of the CDR3 is TGCAGCGTTGAAGGAGGGCACTTCGGTCCCAATGAGCAGTTCTTC. Translated: CSVEGGHFGPNEQFF.

This clonotype was picked up a small number of times. The rearrangement links TRBV6-6 to TRBJ2-5; 8 positions match TRBD2. This CDR3 has 15 residues. The germline gives CDR1 MNHNY, CDR2 SVGAGI (reference sequence). Trimming cost V 4 bases and J 5 bases; bases outside gene matches: 9. The chain's CDR3 is CASSWVAGSRETQYF. The CDR3 DNA is TGTGCCAGCAGTTGGGTAGCGGGGAGTCGGGAGACCCAGTACTTC.

The chain combines TRBV20-1 with TRBJ2-1; 9 nucleotides align to TRBD2. The better agreement between TRBJ2-7 and the DNA end casts doubt on the J call. CDR1 and CDR2 from the germline V gene are DFQATT and SNEGSKA (reference sequence). This CDR3 contains 18 residues. Here the CDR3 reads CSARIAASAGGSYNEQYF. DNA for the CDR3: TGCAGTGCCCGAATCGCCGCGTCAGCGGGAGGTTCTTACAATGAGCAGTACTTC.

The chain uses TRBV6-2 or TRBV6-3 and TRBJ2-3, with D uncertain. Trimming left V 6 bases short and J 0 bases short, with 7 bases between. There are 13 residues in the CDR3. CDR1 MNHEY and CDR2 SVGEGT come from the germline V gene. CDR3 DNA: TGTGCCAGCAGGGTAATAAGCACAGATACGCAGTATTTT. Its translation: CASRVISTDTQYF.

Notes on this clonotype: The junction departs from the called germline gene at one end, perhaps through a read error. The chain has TRBV24-1 and TRBJ1-2; possibly TRBD1 for D (6 bases). The CDR3 is 15 residues long. Per the germline V gene, CDR1 is KGHDR and CDR2 is SFDVKD. CDR3 nucleotides: TGTGCCGCCAGTGATTTTAGGGCAGGGGAAGATGGCTACACCTTC. Protein product: CAASDFRAGEDGYTF.

This chain links TRBV11-2 with TRBJ2-5; D might be TRBD1 (6 bases). CDR1 and CDR2 (germline): SGHAT, FQNNGV. V lost 1 base and J 0 bases, leaving 15 bases between the germline ends. CDR3 length: 17 amino acids. DNA of the CDR3: TGTGCCAGCAGCTTAGCAGGAGTAGGGACAAACCAAGAGACCCAGTACTTC. This translates into CASSLAGVGTNQETQYF.

Turning to this clonotype: It may be a read error: a sequence one base away is much more abundant. The chain is built from TRBV20-1 and TRBJ2-5, with 7 bases aligning to TRBD2. Germline CDR1 is DFQATT and CDR2 is SNEGSKA (reference sequence). The CDR3 contains 14 residues. Written as DNA, the CDR3 is TGCAGGGCTAGCCTGACTAGCAGACAAGAGACCCAGTACTTC. Translated, it gives CRASLTSRQETQYF.

The chain couples TRBV6-5 to TRBJ2-5, with 7 bases identical to TRBD1. CDR1 and CDR2 (germline): MNHEY, SVGAGI. This CDR3 has 14 residues. Losses at the gene ends were 11 bases for V and 4 bases for J; bases not matched to a gene: 13. Here the CDR3 reads CAEPIQSGGETQYF. For the CDR3, the DNA is TGTGCCGAGCCTATACAGTCAGGGGGAGAGACCCAGTACTTC.

This chain uses TRBV28 with TRBJ1-2; D not certain. V lost 11 bases and J lost 6, with 22 bases in between. The CDR3 consists of 14 residues. The V gene's germline CDR1 is MDHEN and CDR2 SYDVKM. The CDR3 DNA reads TGTGCCTCCCATGACTCTTGGACGGGCCATGGCTACACCTTC. Translation gives CASHDSWTGHGYTF.

V gene TRBV20-1 combines with J gene TRBJ2-3; 8 bases align to TRBD1. The germline V gene encodes CDR1 DFQATT and CDR2 SNEGSKA (reference sequence). The CDR3 is 12 amino acids. V was clipped by 4 bases and J by 4 bases; unmatched bases: 1. CDR3 residues: CSATQGADTQYF. The CDR3 DNA sequence: TGCAGTGCTACACAGGGGGCAGATACGCAGTATTTT.